Presented here are 12 T cell receptor beta chains from one specimen sequenced in a study of PD-1 blockade in classical Hodgkin lymphoma. Profiled with immunoSEQ multiplex PCR; TCRdb holds only in-frame clones, not every one. Counted here are tens of thousands of clones, about 89% occurring once; the ten biggest clones make up approximately 22%. Each patient experienced a relapse that followed autologous stem cell transplantation, and brentuximab vedotin exposure varied. The starting material was peripheral blood mononuclear cells (PBMCs), obtained at baseline. Source of these receptors: a human donor with classical Hodgkin lymphoma.

The V gene is TRBV28, the J gene TRBJ1-1, with 7 bases that match TRBD1. After removal of 4 bases from V and 8 bases from J, the junction contained 7 bases not matched to a gene. Germline V lookup: CDR1 MDHEN, CDR2 SYDVKM. The CDR3 runs 13 residues. CDR3 region: CASSSTGQEEAFF. The CDR3 DNA reads TGTGCCAGCAGTTCAACTGGACAGGAAGAAGCTTTCTTT.

The genes are TRBV29-1 and TRBJ2-7; D tentatively fits TRBD1 or TRBD2 (5 bases each). Germline lookup yields CDR1 SQVTM and CDR2 ANQGSEA. Between the trimmed V and J ends, which lost 4 bases and 7 bases, there was a span of 14 bases. The CDR3 is 12 residues long. For the CDR3, the DNA is TGCAGCGTTGGTTTCAGGGACGGTGAGCAGTACTTC. Translating gives CSVGFRDGEQYF.

In DNA form, the CDR3 reads TGTGCCAGCAGCTTAGGGGGGGACACTGAAGCTTTCTTT. Protein product: CASSLGGDTEAFF. The chain carries TRBV11-3 and TRBJ1-1; TRBD1 might be the D (5 bases). The CDR3 totals 13 residues. Trimming pared 1 base from V and 3 bases from J, leaving 6 bases between. The germline V gene encodes CDR1 SGHNT and CDR2 YENEEA.

The V and J genes are TRBV6-5 and TRBJ1-1, with D uncertain. CDR1 and CDR2 from the germline V gene are MNHEY and SVGAGI. This CDR3 is built from 16 residues. Trimming removed 2 bases at V and 3 bases at J, with 16 bases between. This chain's CDR3 is CASSYDAYRVYTEAFF. The DNA of the CDR3 is TGTGCCAGCAGTTACGACGCCTACAGAGTTTACACTGAAGCTTTCTTT.

The rearrangement joins TRBV6-6 to TRBJ2-4, with a possible D match to TRBD2 (6 bases). Looked up from germline, CDR1 is MNHNY and CDR2 is SVGAGI (reference sequence). V was pared by 6 bases and J by 7 bases, with 13 bases between. The length of the CDR3 is 13 residues. For the CDR3, the DNA is TGTGCCAGCAGCCCGGGACTCGCGAACATTCAGTACTTC. It encodes CASSPGLANIQYF.

The rearrangement joins TRBV2 to TRBJ2-1, with 9 bases that match TRBD1. From germline, CDR1 is SNHLY and CDR2 FYNNEI. This CDR3 is built from 15 residues. V was pared by 6 bases and J by 4 bases, with 7 bases of the junction left unmatched. In DNA form, the CDR3 reads TGTGCCAGCAGCAGGGGGACAGGGAGGTACAATGAGCAGTTCTTC. Translated, it gives CASSRGTGRYNEQFF.

The chain employs TRBV11-2 and TRBJ2-3; a weak D match, TRBD2 (5 bases). The V end lost 4 bases, the J end lost 1 base, and 9 bases lay between the germline ends. The CDR3 extends over 14 amino acids. The V gene's germline CDR1 is SGHAT and CDR2 FQNNGV. The CDR3 sequence: CASSSLSGTDTQYF. The CDR3 DNA reads as TGTGCCAGCAGCTCCCTTAGCGGCACAGATACGCAGTATTTT.

DNA for the CDR3: TGTGCCAGCAGTTTCGGACAGGGGGGGAAAAATAGCAATCAGCCCCAGCATTTT. Translating gives CASSFGQGGKNSNQPQHF. The chain combines TRBV27 with TRBJ1-5; 10 positions match TRBD1. Looked up from germline, CDR1 is MNHEY and CDR2 is SMNVEV (reference sequence). This CDR3 spans 18 amino acids. Trimming cost V 3 bases and J 0 bases; bases outside gene matches: 8.

The chain links TRBV29-1 to TRBJ1-1, with D maybe TRBD1 (5 bases). CDR3 length equals 13 residues. Trimming pared 5 bases from V and 1 base from J, leaving 11 bases between. CDR1 and CDR2 from the germline V gene are SQVTM and ANQGSEA. The CDR3 DNA is TGCAGCGTTTTAAACGGGGCGAACACTGAAGCTTTCTTT. Translating gives CSVLNGANTEAFF.

The V gene is TRBV6-6, the J gene TRBJ2-5, with D maybe TRBD1 (6 bases). The CDR3 runs to 16 residues. V dropped 6 bases and J dropped 1 base, with 18 bases sitting between them. Germline loops: CDR1 MNHNY, CDR2 SVGAGI (reference sequence). CDR3 sequence: CASSSGRTGRQETQYF. In DNA, the CDR3 is TGTGCCAGCAGCTCAGGACGCACAGGGCGCCAAGAGACCCAGTACTTC.

The chain joins TRBV7-2 to TRBJ1-5, with TRBD1 matching 10 bases. Per the germline V gene, CDR1 is SGHTA and CDR2 is FQGNSA. The CDR3 loop spans 15 amino acids. The ends lost 5 bases at V and 1 base at J; junction bases unmatched: 2. The CDR3 bases are TGTGCCAGCAGCCCGGACAGGGGGAGCAATCAGCCCCAGCATTTT. It codes for CASSPDRGSNQPQHF.

The chain is built from TRBV30 and TRBJ2-1; 8 nucleotides match TRBD1. CDR3 length: 16 residues. Germline assignment: CDR1 GTSNPN and CDR2 SVGIG (reference sequence). The V gene end was trimmed by 8 bases and the J gene end by 6 bases; junction bases not matched to a gene: 18. The chain's CDR3 is CAGTIPQGVWGNEQFF. Here the CDR3 DNA reads TGTGCCGGCACAATCCCACAGGGGGTTTGGGGCAATGAGCAGTTCTTC.